This T cell receptor (beta chain) came from a study of blood T cell repertoires in COVID-19. Overall study context: Sites in the United States, Italy and Spain provided acute and convalescent COVID-19 samples.

How the authors handled the data: Amplified reference gene primers provided the basis for estimating nucleated cell counts. Clones were sequenced by immunoSEQ multiplex PCR, and TCRdb holds only the in-frame ones, with some missing. V and J calls and clone size are those listed in that table; D and trimming were worked out from the DNA. Seen here are fewer than 200,000 clones, about 80% observed once, and the top ten hold about a fifth. The CDR3 sequence is 14 residues long. The germline V gene encodes CDR1 LNHNV and CDR2 YYDKDF (reference sequence). Deletions cut 2 bases from V and 6 bases from J, with 13 bases between.

The chain employs TRBV15 and TRBJ1-2; D is unclear. This clonotype was obtained from a woman of 80 years or more with acute or convalescent COVID-19. Sequenced: peripheral blood. CDR3 protein: CATSRRTTGDGYTF. CDR3 in DNA: TGTGCCACCAGCAGACGCACCACGGGAGATGGCTACACCTTC.